This T cell receptor beta chain was profiled in a study of OX40 agonist ivuxolimab in advanced cancers. About the study: Clinicians treated patients with ivuxolimab, an agonistic anti-OX40 (CD134) antibody. Past anti-PD-1, anti-PD-L1 or anti-CTLA-4 therapy was accepted, and 30% to 45% had received some. Intravenous ivuxolimab at 0.01 to 10 mg/kg was given to patients every 2 weeks.

The CDR3 covers 16 residues. From germline, CDR1 is SGHVS and CDR2 FQNEAQ. V lost 2 bases, J lost 9 bases, and 7 bases stayed unmatched. Baseline was the first blood sampling point, followed by cycle 4 day 1 and cycle 7 day 1. Method: immunoSEQ multiplex PCR; TCRdb's copy keeps in-frame clones and lacks some. The data hold about 40,000 clones, with around nine tenths observed a single time. The sequence derives from an adult with an advanced solid tumor such as melanoma, head and neck, liver or kidney cancer. The chain has TRBV7-8 and TRBJ2-4; TRBD2 agrees at 13 bases. Here the sequenced sample was CD4+ or CD8+ T cells sorted from blood, taken in a trial of the OX40 agonist ivuxolimab. DNA for the CDR3: TGTGCCAGCAGCTTAACTAGCGGGGGGGCCGGGTCCATTCAGTACTTC. This codes for CASSLTSGGAGSIQYF. Variable domain in full (rest from reference TRBV7-8 and TRBJ2-4): GAGVSQSPRYKVAKRGQDVALRCDPISGHVSLFWYQQALGQGPEFLTYFQNEAQLDKSGLPSDRFFAERPEGSVSTLKIQRTQQEDSAVYLCASSLTSGGAGSIQYFGAGTRLSVL.